This T cell receptor beta chain was retrieved from a study of cytomegalovirus exposure and HLA in healthy donors. Study outcomes and limitations: Indistinguishable V segments, including TRBV6-2 and TRBV6-3, were excluded. One variant, a missense change in DCLRE1C, was linked in a later analysis to TCR beta V- and J-gene trimming.

This CDR3 is 13 amino acids long. V lost 5 bases to trimming and J lost 9 bases, with 17 bases between them. Germline CDR1 reads SGHTA; CDR2 reads FQGTGA. Concerning this clone: What it recognizes is unknown.

Researchers ran the PCR with 60 Vbeta and 13 Jbeta primers. Authors' analysis steps: Tens of millions of unique TCR beta chains, roughly 11 million shared, were counted in a later analysis. Sequencing used immunoSEQ multiplex PCR; TCRdb keeps in-frame clones, though not all of them. V, J and clone size are those of that table, while D and trimming were read from the DNA. This sample has roughly 59,000 clones, with 65% to 80% found just once. The V and J genes are TRBV7-3 and TRBJ2-7, with D unclear. The sample consisted of PBMCs. The TCR originated in a man in his forties in good health and CMV-seropositive. CDR3: CASSIGGGGGQYF. CDR3 DNA sequence: TGTGCCAGCAGCATCGGCGGTGGCGGCGGGCAGTACTTC.